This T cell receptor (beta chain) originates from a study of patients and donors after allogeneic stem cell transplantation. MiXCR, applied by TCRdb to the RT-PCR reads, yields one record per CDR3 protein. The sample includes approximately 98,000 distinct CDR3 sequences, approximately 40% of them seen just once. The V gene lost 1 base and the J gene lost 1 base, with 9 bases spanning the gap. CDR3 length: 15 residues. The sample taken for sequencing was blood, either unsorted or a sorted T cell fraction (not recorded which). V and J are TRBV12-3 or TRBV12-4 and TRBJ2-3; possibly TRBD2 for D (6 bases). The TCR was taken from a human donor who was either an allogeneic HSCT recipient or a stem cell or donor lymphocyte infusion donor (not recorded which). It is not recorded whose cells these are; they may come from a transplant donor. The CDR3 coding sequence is TGTGCCAGCAGTTTAGGCGGGGCTCGCACAGATACGCAGTATTTT. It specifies CASSLGGARTDTQYF.